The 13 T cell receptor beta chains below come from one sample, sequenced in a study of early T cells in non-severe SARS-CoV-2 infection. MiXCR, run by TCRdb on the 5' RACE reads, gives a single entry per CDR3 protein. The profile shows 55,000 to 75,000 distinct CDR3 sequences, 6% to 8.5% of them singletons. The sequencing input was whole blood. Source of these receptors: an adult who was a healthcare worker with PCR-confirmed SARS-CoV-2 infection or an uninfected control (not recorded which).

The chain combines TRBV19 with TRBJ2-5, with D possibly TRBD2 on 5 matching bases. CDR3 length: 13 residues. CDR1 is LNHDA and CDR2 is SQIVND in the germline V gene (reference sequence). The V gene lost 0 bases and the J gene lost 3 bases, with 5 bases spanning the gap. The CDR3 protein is CASSIDGEETQYF. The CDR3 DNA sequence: TGTGCCAGTAGTATAGACGGGGAAGAGACCCAGTACTTC.

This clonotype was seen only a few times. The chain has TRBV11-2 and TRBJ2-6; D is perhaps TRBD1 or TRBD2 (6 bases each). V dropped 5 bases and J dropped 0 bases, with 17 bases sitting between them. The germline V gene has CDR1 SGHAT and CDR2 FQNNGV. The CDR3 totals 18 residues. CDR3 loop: CASSAAPGASSGANVLTF. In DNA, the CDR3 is TGTGCCAGCAGCGCCGCACCGGGGGCGTCCTCTGGGGCCAACGTCCTGACTTTC.

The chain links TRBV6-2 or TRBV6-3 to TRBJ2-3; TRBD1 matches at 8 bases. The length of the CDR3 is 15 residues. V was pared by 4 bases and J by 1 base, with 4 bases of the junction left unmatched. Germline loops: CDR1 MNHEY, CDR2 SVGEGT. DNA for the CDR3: TGTGCCAGCAGTTCGGGACAGGTCGGCACAGATACGCAGTATTTT. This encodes CASSSGQVGTDTQYF.

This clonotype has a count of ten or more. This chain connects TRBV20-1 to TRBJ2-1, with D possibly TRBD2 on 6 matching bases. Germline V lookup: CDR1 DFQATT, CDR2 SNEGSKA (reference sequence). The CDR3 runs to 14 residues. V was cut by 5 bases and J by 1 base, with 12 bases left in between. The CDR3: CSAFGGASYNEQFF. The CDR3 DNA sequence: TGCAGTGCTTTTGGCGGGGCTTCCTACAATGAGCAGTTCTTC.

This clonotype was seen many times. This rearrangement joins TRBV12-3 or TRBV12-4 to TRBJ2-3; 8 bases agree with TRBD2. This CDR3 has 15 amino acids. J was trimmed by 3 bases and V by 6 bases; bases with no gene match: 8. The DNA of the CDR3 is TGTGCCAGCAGCTCCCTGGCTAGCGGGACAGATACGCAGTATTTT. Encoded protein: CASSSLASGTDTQYF.

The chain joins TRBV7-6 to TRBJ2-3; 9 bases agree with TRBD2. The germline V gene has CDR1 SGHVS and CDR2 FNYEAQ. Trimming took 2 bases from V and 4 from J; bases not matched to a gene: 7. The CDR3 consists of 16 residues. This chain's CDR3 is CASSLRAGGPADTQYF. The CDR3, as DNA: TGTGCCAGCAGCTTAAGGGCGGGAGGGCCGGCAGATACGCAGTATTTT.

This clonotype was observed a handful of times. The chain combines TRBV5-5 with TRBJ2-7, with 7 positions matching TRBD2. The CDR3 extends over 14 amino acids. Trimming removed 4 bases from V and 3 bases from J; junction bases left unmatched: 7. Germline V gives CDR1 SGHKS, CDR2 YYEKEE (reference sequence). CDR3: CASSQRLALYEQYF. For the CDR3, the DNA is TGTGCCAGCAGCCAGCGACTAGCCCTCTACGAGCAGTACTTC. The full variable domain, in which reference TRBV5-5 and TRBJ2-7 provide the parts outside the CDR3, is DAGVTQSPTHLIKTRGQQVTLRCSPISGHKSVSWYQQVLGQGPQFIFQYYEKEERGRGNFPDRFSARQFPNYSSELNVNALLLGDSALYLCASSQRLALYEQYFGPGTRLTVT.

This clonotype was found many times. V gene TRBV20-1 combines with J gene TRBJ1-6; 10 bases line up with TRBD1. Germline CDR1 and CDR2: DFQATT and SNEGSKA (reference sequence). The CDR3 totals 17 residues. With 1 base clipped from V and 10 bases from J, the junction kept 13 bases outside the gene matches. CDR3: CSARGIGGQGLGSPLHF. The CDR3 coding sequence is TGCAGTGCTAGAGGGATCGGGGGACAGGGGTTAGGGTCACCCCTCCACTTT.

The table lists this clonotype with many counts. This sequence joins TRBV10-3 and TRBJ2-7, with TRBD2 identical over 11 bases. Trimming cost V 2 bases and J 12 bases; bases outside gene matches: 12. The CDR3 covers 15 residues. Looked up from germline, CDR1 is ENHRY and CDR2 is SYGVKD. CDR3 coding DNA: TGTGCCATCAGTGAGACTGGACTAGCGGGCGAGCCTGGGTACTTC. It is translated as CAISETGLAGEPGYF.

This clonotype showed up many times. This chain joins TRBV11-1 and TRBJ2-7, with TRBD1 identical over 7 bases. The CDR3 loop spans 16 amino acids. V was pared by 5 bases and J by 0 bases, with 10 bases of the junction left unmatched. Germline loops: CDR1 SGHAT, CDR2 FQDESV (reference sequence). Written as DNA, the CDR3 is TGTGCCAGCAGCCTACGGGACAGTAGCGTCTCCTACGAGCAGTACTTC. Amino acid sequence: CASSLRDSSVSYEQYF.

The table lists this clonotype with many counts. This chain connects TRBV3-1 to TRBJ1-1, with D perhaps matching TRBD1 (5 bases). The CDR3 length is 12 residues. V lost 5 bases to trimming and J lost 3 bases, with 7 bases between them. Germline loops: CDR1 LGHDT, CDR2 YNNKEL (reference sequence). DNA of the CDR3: TGTGCCAGCAGCACAGGTTACACTGAAGCTTTCTTT. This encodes CASSTGYTEAFF. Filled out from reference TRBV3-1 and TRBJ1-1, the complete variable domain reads DTAVSQTPKYLVTQMGNDKSIKCEQNLGHDTMYWYKQDSKKFLKIMFSYNNKELIINETVPNRFSPKSPDKAHLNLHINSLELGDSAVYFCASSTGYTEAFFGQGTRLTVV.

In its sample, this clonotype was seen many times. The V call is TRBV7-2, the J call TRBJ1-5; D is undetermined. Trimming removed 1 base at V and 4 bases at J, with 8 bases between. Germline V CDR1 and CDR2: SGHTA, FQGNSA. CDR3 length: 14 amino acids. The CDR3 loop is CASSLEGRNQPQHF. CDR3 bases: TGTGCCAGCAGCTTAGAGGGTCGTAATCAGCCCCAGCATTTT. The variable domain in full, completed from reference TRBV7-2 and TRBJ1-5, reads GAGVSQSPSNKVTEKGKDVELRCDPISGHTALYWYRQSLGQGLEFLIYFQGNSAPDKSGLPSDRFSAERTGGSVSTLTIQRTQQEDSAVYLCASSLEGRNQPQHFGDGTRLSIL.

CDR3 in amino acids: CASSPEQINQPQHF. The CDR3, as DNA: TGTGCCAGCTCACCGGAACAGATCAATCAGCCCCAGCATTTT. The chain joins TRBV18 to TRBJ1-5, with D uncertain. The CDR3 extends over 14 amino acids. V was shortened by 3 bases and J by 3 bases, with 9 bases between the two germline ends. Germline CDR1 and CDR2: KGHSH and LQKENI.